This T cell receptor beta chain came from a study of cytomegalovirus exposure and HLA in healthy donors. This clone was detected only a few times. The V gene's germline CDR1 is MGHDK and CDR2 SYGVNS. The CDR3 length is 11 residues. Assay: immunoSEQ multiplex PCR; the TCRdb copy retains only in-frame clones and omits some. The sample gives about 120,000 clones, around 90% of which show up once; roughly 2% is in the top ten. This chain uses TRBV25-1 with TRBJ1-2, with 8 bases fitting TRBD1. This clonotype was obtained from a woman between 18 and 30 years old in good health and CMV-seronegative. The sample taken for sequencing was PBMCs. CDR3 nucleotide sequence: TGTGCTCACAGGGGGACGGGTGGCTACACCTTC. Its protein product is CAHRGTGGYTF.